This TCR beta chain was profiled in a study of T-cell reconstitution after alpha-beta-depleted transplantation in children. Many counts were recorded for this clonotype. Molecular barcoding with unique molecular identifiers was used for the TCRbeta library. From the PCR reads, TCRdb called clonotypes with MiXCR, one entry per CDR3 protein. The sample includes hundreds of thousands of distinct CDR3 sequences, 8% to 9.5% of them seen just once. CDR3 length: 16 amino acids. The junction had 12 bases not matched to a gene; V was cut back by 4 bases and J by 4 bases. Per germline, CDR1 LNHDA and CDR2 SQIVND (reference sequence).

Sequenced material: PBMCs from the stem cell graft donor, taken from the stem cell graft. This clonotype was obtained from a human donor who donated a stem cell graft to a child with acute lymphoblastic leukemia. The chain is built from TRBV19 and TRBJ1-1; 7 positions match TRBD1. For the CDR3, the DNA is TGTGCCAGTAGTACTCCGAAAGGAGGGGGCATCACTGAAGCTTTCTTT. Protein: CASSTPKGGGITEAFF.